This TCR beta chain was identified during a study of blood T cell repertoires in COVID-19. Study-wide context: From T cells, B-cell-depleted T cells, or PBMCs came the material, which was cDNA or gDNA.

Germline V CDR1 and CDR2: SNHLY, FYNNEI. This CDR3 spans 11 amino acids. Germline trimming cut 10 bases from V and 4 bases from J; bases unmatched to any gene: 1. Original handling: Estimation of nucleated cell counts was performed using reference gene primer amplification. Method: immunoSEQ multiplex PCR; TCRdb's copy keeps in-frame clones and lacks some. From that table come the V and J calls and clone size; the DNA was used to work out D and trimming. In the table there are around 55,000 clones, 88% of which are singletons. This chain uses TRBV2 with TRBJ2-3, with 8 bases lining up with TRBD2. The specimen was peripheral blood. This sequence was found in a man aged 55 to 69 with active COVID-19. The CDR3 is CAISGADTQYF. CDR3 DNA: TGTGCCATTAGCGGGGCAGATACGCAGTATTTT.